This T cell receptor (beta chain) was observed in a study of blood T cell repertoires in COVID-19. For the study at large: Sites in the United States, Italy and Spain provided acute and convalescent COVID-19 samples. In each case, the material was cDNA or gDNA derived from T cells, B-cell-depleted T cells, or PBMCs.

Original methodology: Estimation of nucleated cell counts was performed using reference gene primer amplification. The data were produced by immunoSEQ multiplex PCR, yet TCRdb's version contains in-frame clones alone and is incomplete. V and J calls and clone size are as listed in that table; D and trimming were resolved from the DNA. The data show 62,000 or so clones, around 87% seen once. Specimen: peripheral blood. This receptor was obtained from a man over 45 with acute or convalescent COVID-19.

The CDR3 DNA reads TGTGCTAGTGGTTTGTTCTACGCCGGGACTTCTGGAAACACCATATATTTT. This encodes CASGLFYAGTSGNTIYF. The chain has TRBV12-5 and TRBJ1-3; maybe TRBD1 (5 bases). From germline, CDR1 is LGHNT and CDR2 FRNRAP. The CDR3 consists of 17 residues. V lost 2 bases, J lost 1 base, and 15 bases lay in between.